This T cell receptor beta chain emerged from a study of blood T cells in healthy people across ages. Researchers collected about 9.7 milliliters of peripheral blood from every single donor. Together with a sample-barcoded 5' primer, a J-beta primer mix was included in a second PCR lasting roughly 6 to 12 cycles. TCRdb re-called the 5' RACE reads through MiXCR, storing one row per CDR3 protein. The table lists about 1,800,000 distinct CDR3 sequences, about 28% of them singletons. The CDR3 contains 17 residues. Germline V gene sequence: CDR1 SGHRS, CDR2 YFSETQ. The V segment lost 4 bases and the J segment 4 bases; nucleotides outside the gene matches: 9.

The sequenced material came from blood. This TCR was recovered from a woman in her twenties or thirties in good health. This chain links TRBV5-1 with TRBJ2-1; 12 nucleotides match TRBD2. In nucleotides, the CDR3 is TGCGCCAGCAGCCTCACTACTAGCGGGAGGTTTTACAATGAGCAGTTCTTC. Protein product: CASSLTTSGRFYNEQFF.